These 23 T cell receptor beta chains were sequenced from one sample in a study of PD-1 blockade in classical Hodgkin lymphoma. Clones were read by immunoSEQ multiplex PCR, and TCRdb kept only the in-frame ones, dropping some. Among about 50,000 clones listed, about 75% were seen once. Time point described: cycle 4 day 1 (C4D1), after more than 5 weeks of nivolumab. In every patient, relapse followed autologous stem cell transplantation, while exposure to brentuximab vedotin differed. The sample in question was peripheral blood mononuclear cells (PBMCs), obtained before the fourth cycle of nivolumab. The source is a human donor with classical Hodgkin lymphoma.

The rearrangement joins TRBV6-5 to TRBJ1-5; possibly TRBD1 for D (5 bases). The CDR3 totals 16 residues. In germline, CDR1 is MNHEY, CDR2 SVGAGI. Trimming took 2 bases from V and 0 from J, leaving 11 bases between them. CDR3 bases: TGTGCCAGCAGTTACAGGGCAGGGATTAGCAATCAGCCCCAGCATTTT. The encoded protein is CASSYRAGISNQPQHF.

V and J are TRBV11-2 and TRBJ2-7; TRBD2 is a possible D gene (5 bases). The CDR3 extends over 15 amino acids. Deletions cut 5 bases from V and 0 bases from J, with 14 bases between. Germline V gene sequence: CDR1 SGHAT, CDR2 FQNNGV. The CDR3 region has the DNA TGTGCCAGCAGCCTCCAAGCTGGGAGCTCCTACGAGCAGTACTTC. Its protein is CASSLQAGSSYEQYF. Looking up the rest from reference TRBV11-2 and TRBJ2-7 gives the full variable domain: EAGVAQSPRYKIIEKRQSVAFWCNPISGHATLYWYQQILGQGPKLLIQFQNNGVVDDSQLPKDRFSAERLKGVDSTLKIQPAKLEDSAVYLCASSLQAGSSYEQYFGPGTRLTVT.

This clone was counted once. The rearrangement uses TRBV5-4 and TRBJ1-1; tentative D call: TRBD1 (5 bases). The CDR3 consists of 15 residues. V was trimmed by 0 bases and J by 0 bases, leaving 9 bases between them. Per germline, CDR1 SGHNT and CDR2 YYREEE (reference sequence). CDR3 in amino acids: CASSLEGRMNTEAFF. Written as DNA, the CDR3 is TGTGCCAGCAGCTTGGAGGGACGCATGAACACTGAAGCTTTCTTT. The entire variable domain, with the rest obtained from reference TRBV5-4 and TRBJ1-1, is as follows: ETGVTQSPTHLIKTRGQQVTLRCSSQSGHNTVSWYQQALGQGPQFIFQYYREEENGRGNFPPRFSGLQFPNYSSELNVNALELDDSALYLCASSLEGRMNTEAFFGQGTRLTVV.

V is TRBV30 and J is TRBJ2-7; no clear D. Germline lookup yields CDR1 GTSNPN and CDR2 SVGIG (reference sequence). Trimming stripped 0 bases from V and 4 bases from J, with 10 bases between. The CDR3 sequence is 13 residues long. This CDR3 is CAWSVEILYEQYF. CDR3 DNA: TGTGCCTGGAGTGTCGAGATACTATACGAGCAGTACTTC.

This clone was seen only a few times. CDR3: CASSLARDRGQFEQYF. The CDR3 DNA follows: TGTGCCAGCAGCTTAGCGAGAGACAGGGGGCAATTTGAGCAGTACTTC. V gene TRBV11-3 combines with J gene TRBJ2-7, with 10 bases lining up with TRBD1. Germline lookup yields CDR1 SGHNT and CDR2 YENEEA. Germline trimming cut 1 base from V and 7 bases from J; bases unmatched to any gene: 10. The CDR3 spans 16 residues.

The CDR3 here is CASSPTGTLSTDTQYF. The DNA of the CDR3 is TGTGCCAGCAGCCCGACCGGGACCCTAAGCACAGATACGCAGTATTTT. This sequence joins TRBV7-2 and TRBJ2-3; either TRBD1 or TRBD2 may fit D (5 bases each). Germline assignment: CDR1 SGHTA and CDR2 FQGNSA. V was trimmed by 5 bases and J by 0 bases, leaving 15 bases between them. CDR3 length: 16 amino acids.

The chain has TRBV18 and TRBJ1-4, with D uncertain. The CDR3 runs to 13 residues. Germline values: CDR1 KGHSH, CDR2 LQKENI. With 8 bases removed from V and 8 bases from J, the gap between germline ends came to 15 bases. The CDR3 here is CASTEVWGEKLFF. The CDR3 bases are TGTGCCAGCACTGAGGTATGGGGAGAAAAACTGTTTTTT.

There are a few counts of this clone. The CDR3 nucleotides are TGTGCCAGCAAGGAAGCGTTCTTCTCCTACAATGAGCAGTTCTTC. It translates to CASKEAFFSYNEQFF. This rearrangement joins TRBV2 to TRBJ2-1; no firm D call. Trimming stripped 7 bases from V and 0 bases from J, with 13 bases between. CDR1 and CDR2 from the germline V gene are SNHLY and FYNNEI. This CDR3 contains 15 residues.

The V gene is TRBV5-1, the J gene TRBJ2-2; 8 bases are shared with TRBD1. The CDR3 contains 14 residues. Unmatched junction bases numbered 1, after V lost 3 bases and J lost 3 bases. CDR1 and CDR2 from the germline V gene are SGHRS and YFSETQ. This CDR3 reads CASSSTGDTGELFF. CDR3 in DNA: TGCGCCAGCAGCTCGACAGGGGACACCGGGGAGCTGTTTTTT.

A single count supports this clone. The chain links TRBV4-3 to TRBJ2-5; tentatively, D is TRBD2 (6 bases). From germline, CDR1 is LGHNA and CDR2 YSLEER. The CDR3 contains 14 residues. Trimming cost V 4 bases and J 5 bases, with 14 bases left between them. The chain's CDR3 is CASSRAQRGETQYF. CDR3 nucleotide sequence: TGCGCCAGCAGCCGAGCCCAACGGGGGGAGACCCAGTACTTC.

This clone was recorded a few times. The chain joins TRBV27 to TRBJ2-1, with a possible D match to TRBD2 (5 bases). Trimming left V 5 bases short and J 8 bases short, with 16 bases between. The CDR3 has 14 residues. CDR1 and CDR2 (germline): MNHEY, SMNVEV (reference sequence). Written as DNA, the CDR3 is TGTGCCAGCAGTCTTTTAGCGCGGTCACATGAGCAGTTCTTC. This sequence encodes CASSLLARSHEQFF.

Concerning this clone: Mismatch with germline at one junction end may stem from a read error. This chain joins TRBV7-9 and TRBJ1-4, with D possibly being TRBD1 (6 bases). CDR3 length: 12 amino acids. The V gene's germline CDR1 is SEHNR and CDR2 FQNEAQ (reference sequence). Here the CDR3 reads CASRQGNEKLFF. The CDR3 DNA is TGTGCTAGCAGGCAGGGGAATGAAAAACTGTTTTTT.

The chain is built from TRBV18 and TRBJ1-2; a weak D match, TRBD1 (5 bases). V gave up 0 bases and J gave up 3 bases, with 11 bases separating them. CDR1 and CDR2 (germline): KGHSH, LQKENI. The CDR3 runs 15 residues. CDR3 DNA sequence: TGTGCCAGCTCACCACCGGAAAGGGGAGACTATGGCTACACCTTC. It translates to CASSPPERGDYGYTF.

The V and J genes are TRBV9 and TRBJ2-5; D is perhaps TRBD1 (5 bases). Germline CDR1 SGDLS, CDR2 YYNGEE. V was pared by 0 bases and J by 2 bases, with 8 bases between. The CDR3 runs 14 residues. The CDR3 DNA follows: TGTGCCAGCAGCGTAGCAGGGATACAAGAGACCCAGTACTTC. It is translated as CASSVAGIQETQYF.

The chain couples TRBV6-5 to TRBJ2-1; D gene ambiguous. Germline loops: CDR1 MNHEY, CDR2 SVGAGI. CDR3 length: 11 amino acids. Deletions cut 10 bases from V and 9 bases from J, with 13 bases between. The CDR3 spells CATTSGAEQFF. CDR3 DNA sequence: TGTGCCACCACGTCCGGTGCTGAGCAGTTCTTC.

The V gene is TRBV6-6, the J gene TRBJ1-2, with D tentatively TRBD1 (5 bases). The CDR3 extends over 13 amino acids. Germline CDR1 reads MNHNY; CDR2 reads SVGAGI (reference sequence). V was shortened by 8 bases and J by 2 bases, with 12 bases between the two germline ends. The CDR3 bases are TGTGCCAGCGGTCGGGACGGGAACTATGGCTACACCTTC. As protein: CASGRDGNYGYTF.

The J gene is TRBJ1-4, the V gene TRBV7-2; 12 positions match TRBD1. Germline trimming cut 1 base from V and 10 bases from J; bases unmatched to any gene: 4. The length of the CDR3 is 15 residues. Germline values: CDR1 SGHTA, CDR2 FQGNSA. The chain's CDR3 is CASSLVGTGGGKLFF. The CDR3 DNA reads TGTGCCAGCAGCTTAGTGGGGACAGGGGGCGGAAAACTGTTTTTT.

On this clone: The sample carries other DNA sequences with the same CDR3. The chain combines TRBV9 with TRBJ2-1; possibly TRBD2 for D (6 bases). V was shortened by 0 bases and J by 3 bases, with 10 bases between the two germline ends. The CDR3 is 15 amino acids. Germline V gene lookup returns CDR1 SGDLS and CDR2 YYNGEE. For the CDR3, the DNA is TGTGCCAGCAGCGTAGCGGGAGTGCTCTACAATGAGCAGTTCTTC. It encodes CASSVAGVLYNEQFF.

This clone was counted between two and nine times. V usage is TRBV7-9 and J usage is TRBJ2-5; the D is unclear. V shed 2 bases and J shed 5 bases, with 3 bases lying between them. The CDR3 has 11 residues. Germline CDR1 is SEHNR and CDR2 is FQNEAQ (reference sequence). The CDR3 protein is CASSLLETQYF. In DNA form, the CDR3 reads TGTGCCAGCAGCTTACTCGAGACCCAGTACTTC.

This clone has just one count. The chain employs TRBV9 and TRBJ2-7, with D tentatively TRBD2 (6 bases). Trimming took 2 bases from V and 3 from J, leaving 15 bases between them. Germline values: CDR1 SGDLS, CDR2 YYNGEE. CDR3 length: 15 amino acids. CDR3 amino acids: CASSVSVGLGYEQYF. The CDR3 DNA follows: TGTGCCAGCAGCGTGAGTGTGGGACTCGGCTACGAGCAGTACTTC.

The chain couples TRBV7-2 to TRBJ2-1; TRBD1 aligns across 8 bases. Germline CDR1 is SGHTA and CDR2 is FQGNSA. The V segment lost 4 bases and the J segment 9 bases; nucleotides outside the gene matches: 14. This CDR3 has 16 residues. Written as DNA, the CDR3 is TGTGCCAGCAGCTCCAGGAAGGCAGGGGGCCGAGGTGAGCAGTTCTTC. This sequence encodes CASSSRKAGGRGEQFF.

The chain carries TRBV14 and TRBJ2-7, with TRBD2 as a possible D gene (5 bases). V was trimmed by 4 bases and J by 1 base, leaving 14 bases between them. Germline V gene lookup returns CDR1 SGHDN and CDR2 FVKESK. This CDR3 is built from 15 residues. Here the CDR3 DNA reads TGTGCCAGCAGCCTCCAAGGACTGAGTTCCTACGAGCAGTACTTC. Translating gives CASSLQGLSSYEQYF.

This clone was counted between two and nine times. V and J are TRBV28 and TRBJ2-7; D is undetermined. Trimming cost V 1 base and J 8 bases, with 12 bases left between them. The CDR3 loop spans 13 amino acids. Germline values: CDR1 MDHEN, CDR2 SYDVKM. The CDR3 coding sequence is TGTGCCAGCAGTTTATCCCCCCAGACAAAGCAGTACTTC. Protein product: CASSLSPQTKQYF. The whole variable domain, remainder taken from reference TRBV28 and TRBJ2-7, is DVKVTQSSRYLVKRTGEKVFLECVQDMDHENMFWYRQDPGLGLRLIYFSYDVKMKEKGDIPEGYSVSREKKERFSLILESASTNQTSMYLCASSLSPQTKQYFGPGTRLTVT.